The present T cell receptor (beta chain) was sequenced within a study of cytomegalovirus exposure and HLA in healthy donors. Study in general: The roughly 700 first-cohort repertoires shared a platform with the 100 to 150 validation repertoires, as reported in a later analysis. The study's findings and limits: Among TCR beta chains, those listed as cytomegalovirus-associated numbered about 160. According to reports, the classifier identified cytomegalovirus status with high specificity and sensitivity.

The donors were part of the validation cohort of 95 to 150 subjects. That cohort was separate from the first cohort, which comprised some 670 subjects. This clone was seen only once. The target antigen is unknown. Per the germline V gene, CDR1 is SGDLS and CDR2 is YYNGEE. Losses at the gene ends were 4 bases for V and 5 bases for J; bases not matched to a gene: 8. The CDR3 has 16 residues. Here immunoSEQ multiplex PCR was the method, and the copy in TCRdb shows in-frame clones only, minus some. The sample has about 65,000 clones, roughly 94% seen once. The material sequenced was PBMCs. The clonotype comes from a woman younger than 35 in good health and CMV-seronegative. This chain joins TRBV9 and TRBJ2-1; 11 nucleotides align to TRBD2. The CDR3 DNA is TGTGCCAGCAGCTTGCATCTAGCGGGGGGCCACAATGAGCAGTTCTTC. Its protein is CASSLHLAGGHNEQFF.